A selection of T cell receptor beta chains follows, all from one sample in a study of CD8 T cells in ankylosing spondylitis. MiXCR was run by TCRdb on the 5' RACE reads, yielding one entry per CDR3 protein. The sample has under 450,000 distinct CDR3 sequences, about a sixth seen once. The sequencing input was blood, either unsorted or a sorted T cell fraction (not recorded which). These TCRs come from a male donor with ankylosing spondylitis. Both conserved end residues are part of each CDR3. Where a row states a size, it is once, few, many or the class of an expanded clone; other rows omit it.

clone size	J gene	V gene	CDR3 protein
many	TRBJ2-1	TRBV12-3/TRBV12-4	CASRQGGEQFF
NA	TRBJ2-7	TRBV3-1	CASSHSGRTLTYEQYF
NA	TRBJ2-2	TRBV12-3/TRBV12-4	CASRIPGTGPNTGELFF
NA	TRBJ1-5	TRBV14	CASSQEEWKYQPQHF
few	TRBJ2-2	TRBV20-1	CSAIYRGAGELFF
NA	TRBJ1-4	TRBV27	CASKGGRDNEKLFF
NA	TRBJ1-1	TRBV4-1	CASSQGDLSPAMNTEAFF
NA	TRBJ2-7	TRBV18	CASSLDPAGLSWEQYF
few	TRBJ2-1	TRBV7-7	CASSPTGLNNEQFF
NA	TRBJ2-1	TRBV2	CASRRIGEQFF
few	TRBJ2-7	TRBV12-3/TRBV12-4	CASSIASGRGEQYF
NA	TRBJ1-1	TRBV12-3/TRBV12-4	CASRFREGTEAFF
NA	TRBJ2-5	TRBV5-1	CASSLMTAHQETQYF
NA	TRBJ2-2	TRBV28	CASSLRTGSPGELFF
NA	TRBJ2-5	TRBV11-3	CASSLRRGGQETQYF
NA	TRBJ2-3	TRBV7-9	CASSPDGGATDTQYF
few	TRBJ1-4	TRBV30	CAWSRESIREKLFF
many	TRBJ1-4	TRBV5-1	CASSSWGATNEKLFF
NA	TRBJ2-6	TRBV15	CATSKLAGEGANVLTF
few	TRBJ1-1	TRBV14	CASSRNWGAAEAFF
NA	TRBJ2-5	TRBV20-1	CSANLAGGETQYF
NA	TRBJ1-6	TRBV7-2	CASRLNRENSPLHF
few	TRBJ1-1	TRBV6-2/TRBV6-3	CASSYGQPRVGTEAFF
NA	TRBJ2-2	TRBV4-1	CASSQRLAGGLNTGELFF
NA	TRBJ2-4	TRBV5-5	CASSLSSGVSKNIQYF
NA	TRBJ2-1	TRBV7-2	CASSLRAGGFANEQFF
many	TRBJ1-3	TRBV12-3/TRBV12-4	CASLSLSSGNTIYF
NA	TRBJ1-2	TRBV7-2	CASSLYGDYGYTF
NA	TRBJ2-2	TRBV5-1	CASSLAPGQGSTGELFF
NA	TRBJ2-6	TRBV2	CASKKTDSGANVLTF
NA	TRBJ1-5	TRBV19	CASSTRTGANQPQHF
few	TRBJ2-3	TRBV6-2/TRBV6-3	CASSRELKGTDTQYF
few	TRBJ2-3	TRBV11-2	CASSLVGYTQYF
NA	TRBJ2-7	TRBV20-1	CSARDTFHSYEQYF
NA	TRBJ2-3	TRBV15	CATSNYREADTQYF
few	TRBJ1-3	TRBV6-1	CASSMGLDGNTIYF
NA	TRBJ2-1	TRBV19	CASSLRGGGEQFF
many	TRBJ2-5	TRBV29-1	CSVEIQGRRSQETQYF
NA	TRBJ1-6	TRBV3-1	CASSQGLTSSPLHF
few	TRBJ2-7	TRBV5-1	CASSWNRDRGYEQYF
few	TRBJ2-3	TRBV12-3/TRBV12-4	CASSFRGGTSTDTQYF
NA	TRBJ2-1	TRBV28	CASLSYEQFF
NA	TRBJ1-6	TRBV21-1	CASSTGVVIYSPLHF
few	TRBJ2-7	TRBV4-2	CASSQEWVRRDAYEQYF
NA	TRBJ2-1	TRBV15	CATSSIGRGANEQFF
NA	TRBJ1-1	TRBV6-1	CASSNRGGNTEAFF
medium-sized	TRBJ2-1	TRBV20-1	CSVLRAVSYNEQFF
NA	TRBJ2-5	TRBV20-1	CSVRLGGETQYF
many	TRBJ2-2	TRBV12-3/TRBV12-4	CASSYLGVEAGELFF
many	TRBJ2-5	TRBV20-1	CSARDEQRGETQYF
few	TRBJ2-1	TRBV7-3	CASSPTHGLAGNEQFF
NA	TRBJ1-1	TRBV20-1	CSARNDGNTEAFF
NA	TRBJ1-2	TRBV11-2	CASSSPGQGIYTF